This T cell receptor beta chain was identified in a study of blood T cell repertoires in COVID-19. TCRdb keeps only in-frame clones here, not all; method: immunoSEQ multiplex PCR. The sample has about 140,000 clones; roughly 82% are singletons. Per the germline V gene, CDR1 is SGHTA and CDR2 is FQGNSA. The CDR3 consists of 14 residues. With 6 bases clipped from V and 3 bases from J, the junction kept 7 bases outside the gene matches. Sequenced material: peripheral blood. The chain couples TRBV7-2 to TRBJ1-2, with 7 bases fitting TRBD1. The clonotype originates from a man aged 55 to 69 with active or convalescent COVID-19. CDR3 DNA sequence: TGTGCCAGCAGACCAGGGGGTACGGACTATGGCTACACCTTC. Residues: CASRPGGTDYGYTF. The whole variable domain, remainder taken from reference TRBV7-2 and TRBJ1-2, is GAGVSQSPSNKVTEKGKDVELRCDPISGHTALYWYRQSLGQGLEFLIYFQGNSAPDKSGLPSDRFSAERTGGSVSTLTIQRTQQEDSAVYLCASRPGGTDYGYTFGSGTRLTVV.